The present TCR beta chain was sequenced within a study of Ad26.COV2.S vaccination and SARS-CoV-2 variants. Regarding this clone: Its specificity is unknown.

Noted treatment: around 19 received Ad26.COV2.S at low or high dose, single or two shots; roughly 5 received placebo; per-sample allocation not given. Specimens were obtained on day 63 following the first vaccine or placebo injection. The CDR3 has 13 amino acids. In germline, CDR1 is LGHNA, CDR2 YSLEER. V was clipped by 0 bases and J by 5 bases, with 7 bases between them. General observations from the study: Spike-specific TCR breadth was greater in vaccine than placebo recipients. In vaccinated individuals, spike-specific CD8+ and CD4+ T cell responses reportedly displayed substantial breadth.

Only in-frame clones appear in the TCRdb table, and some are missing; sequencing was by immunoSEQ multiplex PCR. This table has about 330,000 clones, roughly 90% appearing once. The V gene is TRBV4-3, the J gene TRBJ1-1; no reliable D call. The sequence was collected from a person aged 18-60 years who received the Ad26.COV2.S COVID-19 vaccine or a placebo. The input for sequencing was peripheral blood, taken in a trial of Ad26.COV2.S vaccine versus placebo. CDR3 bases: TGCGCCAGCAGCCAAGATCATTGGACTGAAGCTTTCTTT. Protein product: CASSQDHWTEAFF.